These 6 T cell receptor beta chains were sequenced from one sample in a study of blood T cell repertoires in COVID-19. Libraries were prepared by immunoSEQ multiplex PCR; TCRdb keeps only in-frame clonotypes and omits some of them. The profile covers more than 300,000 clones, with more than 70% appearing a single time and around 1.6% taken by the ten largest. The sequenced material came from peripheral blood. The receptors here all came from a woman aged 25 to 39 with COVID-19, enrolled during active disease.

The chain has TRBV6-5 and TRBJ1-2; no firm D call. Germline-derived CDR1 and CDR2 are MNHEY and SVGAGI. V was shortened by 4 bases and J by 3 bases, with 12 bases between the two germline ends. The CDR3 loop spans 14 amino acids. DNA for the CDR3: TGTGCCAGCAGTTTTGGAGAACTGGACTATGGCTACACCTTC. This sequence encodes CASSFGELDYGYTF.

The chain links TRBV6-2 or TRBV6-3 to TRBJ1-1, with D unresolved. CDR3 size: 13 residues. V dropped 2 bases and J dropped 11 bases, with 15 bases sitting between them. In germline, CDR1 is MNHEY, CDR2 SVGEGT. The DNA of the CDR3 is TGTGCCAGCAGTTACCCGATCGAGAAGGAGGCTTTCTTT. This translates into CASSYPIEKEAFF.

The genes are TRBV2 and TRBJ1-5, with TRBD1 as a possible D gene (5 bases). V shed 2 bases and J shed 0 bases, with 11 bases lying between them. In germline, CDR1 is SNHLY, CDR2 FYNNEI. The CDR3 sequence is 16 residues long. CDR3 sequence reads: CASSEFGAYSNQPQHF. DNA of the CDR3: TGTGCCAGCAGTGAATTTGGGGCATATAGCAATCAGCCCCAGCATTTT.

This rearrangement joins TRBV2 to TRBJ1-5, with D unresolved. With 5 bases removed from V and 1 base from J, the gap between germline ends came to 12 bases. CDR1 SNHLY and CDR2 FYNNEI come from the germline V gene. This CDR3 contains 15 residues. The CDR3 loop reads CASSTGRGSNQPQHF. In DNA, the CDR3 is TGTGCCAGCAGTACCGGACGGGGAAGCAATCAGCCCCAGCATTTT. Full variable domain (remainder filled in from reference TRBV2 and TRBJ1-5): EPEVTQTPSHQVTQMGQEVILRCVPISNHLYFYWYRQILGQKVEFLVSFYNNEISEKSEIFDDQFSVERPDGSNFTLKIRSTKLEDSAMYFCASSTGRGSNQPQHFGDGTRLSIL.

This sequence joins TRBV2 and TRBJ2-3, with D possibly being TRBD1 (5 bases). The CDR3 extends over 14 amino acids. The germline gives CDR1 SNHLY, CDR2 FYNNEI. Trimming shortened V by 7 bases and J by 4 bases, and 15 bases separated the two germline ends. Written as DNA, the CDR3 is TGTGCCAGCAACGAAGGGGTAGGGGCAGATACGCAGTATTTT. It yields the protein CASNEGVGADTQYF.

This rearrangement joins TRBV6-5 to TRBJ2-1; 10 nucleotides line up with TRBD1. This CDR3 is 15 amino acids long. Germline loops: CDR1 MNHEY, CDR2 SVGAGI. V trimming: 6 bases; J trimming: 4 bases; junction bases outside the gene matches: 6. The CDR3 region has the DNA TGTGCCAGCAGCCCCCGGGACAGGGGATACAATGAGCAGTTCTTC. Amino acid sequence: CASSPRDRGYNEQFF.